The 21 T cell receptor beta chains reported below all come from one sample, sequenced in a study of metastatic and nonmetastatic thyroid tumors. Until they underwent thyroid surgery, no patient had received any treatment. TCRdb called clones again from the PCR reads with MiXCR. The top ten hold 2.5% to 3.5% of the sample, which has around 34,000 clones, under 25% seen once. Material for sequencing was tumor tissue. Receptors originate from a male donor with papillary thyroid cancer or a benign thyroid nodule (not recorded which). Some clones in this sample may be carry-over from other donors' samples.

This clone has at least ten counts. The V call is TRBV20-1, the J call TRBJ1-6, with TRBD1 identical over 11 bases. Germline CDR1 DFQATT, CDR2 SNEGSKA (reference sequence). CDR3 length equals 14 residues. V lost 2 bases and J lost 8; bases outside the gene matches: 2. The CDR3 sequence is CSARPGQGDSPLHF. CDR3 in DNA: TGCAGTGCTAGACCGGGACAGGGGGATTCACCCCTCCACTTT.

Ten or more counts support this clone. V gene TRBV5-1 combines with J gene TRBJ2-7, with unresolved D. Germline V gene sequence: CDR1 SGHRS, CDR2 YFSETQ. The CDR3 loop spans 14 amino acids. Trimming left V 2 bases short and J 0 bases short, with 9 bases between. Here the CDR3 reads CASSFGSTSYEQYF. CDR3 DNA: TGCGCCAGCAGCTTTGGAAGCACCTCCTACGAGCAGTACTTC.

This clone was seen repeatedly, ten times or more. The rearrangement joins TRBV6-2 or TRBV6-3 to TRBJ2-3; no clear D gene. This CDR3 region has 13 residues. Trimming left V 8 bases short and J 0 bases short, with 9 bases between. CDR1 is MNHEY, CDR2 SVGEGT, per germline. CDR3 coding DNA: TGTGCCAGCTGCGGTACTAGCACAGATACGCAGTATTTT. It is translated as CASCGTSTDTQYF.

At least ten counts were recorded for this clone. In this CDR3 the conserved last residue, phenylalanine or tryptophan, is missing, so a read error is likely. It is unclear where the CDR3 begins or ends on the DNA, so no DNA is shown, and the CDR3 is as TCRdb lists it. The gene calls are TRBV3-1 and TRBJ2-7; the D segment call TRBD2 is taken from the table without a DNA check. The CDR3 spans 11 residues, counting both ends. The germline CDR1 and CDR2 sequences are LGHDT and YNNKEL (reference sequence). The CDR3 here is CASSQEPSPLS.

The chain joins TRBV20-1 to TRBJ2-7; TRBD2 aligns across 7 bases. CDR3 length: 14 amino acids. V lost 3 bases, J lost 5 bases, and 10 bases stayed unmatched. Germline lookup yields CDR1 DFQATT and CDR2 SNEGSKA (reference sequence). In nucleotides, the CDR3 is TGCAGTGCTAGCCCCCGACTAGCAACTAACGAGCAGTACTTC. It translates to CSASPRLATNEQYF.

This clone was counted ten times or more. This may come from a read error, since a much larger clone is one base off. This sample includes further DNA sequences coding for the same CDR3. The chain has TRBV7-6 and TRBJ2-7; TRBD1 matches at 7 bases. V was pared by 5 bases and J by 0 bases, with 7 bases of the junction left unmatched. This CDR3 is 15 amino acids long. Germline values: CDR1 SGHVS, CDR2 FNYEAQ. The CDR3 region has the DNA TGTGCCAGCAGCATCAGACAGGGTACCTCCTACGAGCAGTACTTC. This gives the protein CASSIRQGTSYEQYF.

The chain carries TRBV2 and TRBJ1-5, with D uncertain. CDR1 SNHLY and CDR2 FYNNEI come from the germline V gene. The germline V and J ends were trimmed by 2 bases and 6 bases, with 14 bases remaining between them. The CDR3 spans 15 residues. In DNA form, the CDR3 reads TGTGCCAGCAGTGAATGGTTGGGAACCAGTCAGCCCCAGCATTTT. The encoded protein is CASSEWLGTSQPQHF.

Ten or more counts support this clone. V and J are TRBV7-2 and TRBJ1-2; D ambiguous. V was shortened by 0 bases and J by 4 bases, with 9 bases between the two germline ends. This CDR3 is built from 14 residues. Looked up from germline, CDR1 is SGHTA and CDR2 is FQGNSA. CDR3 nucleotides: TGTGCCAGCAGCTTAGCGGGCAGGCCCTATGGCTACACCTTC. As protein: CASSLAGRPYGYTF.

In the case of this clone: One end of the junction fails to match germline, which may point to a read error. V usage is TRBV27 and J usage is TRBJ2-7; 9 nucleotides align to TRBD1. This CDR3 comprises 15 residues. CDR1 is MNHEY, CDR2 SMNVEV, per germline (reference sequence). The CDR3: CSSSLRGQGIHEQYF. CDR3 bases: TGTTCCAGCAGTTTACGAGGACAGGGGATCCACGAGCAGTACTTC.

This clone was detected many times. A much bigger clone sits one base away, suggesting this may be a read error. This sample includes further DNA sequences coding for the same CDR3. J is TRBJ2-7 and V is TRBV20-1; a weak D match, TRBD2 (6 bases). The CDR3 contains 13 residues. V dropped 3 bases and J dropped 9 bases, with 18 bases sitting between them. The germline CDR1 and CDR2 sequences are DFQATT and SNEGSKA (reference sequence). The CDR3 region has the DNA TGCAGTGCTAGTCTGGGCAGGCGGGGCGGGCAGTACTTC. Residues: CSASLGRRGGQYF.

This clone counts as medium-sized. The CDR3 DNA follows: TGTGCCAGCAGTTACTCTAGCGGGAGTTACGAGCAGTACTTC. Translation gives CASSYSSGSYEQYF. This chain uses TRBV6-2 or TRBV6-3 with TRBJ2-7; 9 bases are a match to TRBD2. The CDR3 loop spans 14 amino acids. Germline loops: CDR1 MNHEY, CDR2 SVGEGT. The junction had 1 base not matched to a gene; V was cut back by 0 bases and J by 4 bases.

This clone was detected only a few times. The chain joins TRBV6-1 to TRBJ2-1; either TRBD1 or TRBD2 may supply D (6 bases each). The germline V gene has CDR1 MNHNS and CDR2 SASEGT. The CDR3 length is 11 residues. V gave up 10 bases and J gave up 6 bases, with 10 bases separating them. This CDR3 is CATQGGNEQFF. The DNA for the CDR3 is TGTGCCACACAGGGAGGCAATGAGCAGTTCTTC.

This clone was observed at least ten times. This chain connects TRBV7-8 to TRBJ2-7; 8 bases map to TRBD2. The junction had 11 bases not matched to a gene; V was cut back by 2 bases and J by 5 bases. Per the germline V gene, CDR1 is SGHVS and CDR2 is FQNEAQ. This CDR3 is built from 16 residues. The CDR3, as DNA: TGTGCCAGCAGCTTATCGGGGGGGGAGGGCCTCAACGAGCAGTACTTC. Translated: CASSLSGGEGLNEQYF.

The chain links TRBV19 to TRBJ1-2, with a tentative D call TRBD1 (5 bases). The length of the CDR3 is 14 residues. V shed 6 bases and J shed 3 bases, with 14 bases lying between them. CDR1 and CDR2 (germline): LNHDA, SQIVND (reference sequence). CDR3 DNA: TGTGCCAGTAGCGGGACCAGACAGTACTATGGCTACACCTTC. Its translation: CASSGTRQYYGYTF.

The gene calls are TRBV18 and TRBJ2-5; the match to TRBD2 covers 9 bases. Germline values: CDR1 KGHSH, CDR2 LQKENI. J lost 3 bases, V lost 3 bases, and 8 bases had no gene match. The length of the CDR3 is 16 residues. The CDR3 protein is CASSPPGLATKETQYF. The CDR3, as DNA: TGTGCCAGCTCACCTCCGGGACTAGCAACGAAAGAGACCCAGTACTTC.

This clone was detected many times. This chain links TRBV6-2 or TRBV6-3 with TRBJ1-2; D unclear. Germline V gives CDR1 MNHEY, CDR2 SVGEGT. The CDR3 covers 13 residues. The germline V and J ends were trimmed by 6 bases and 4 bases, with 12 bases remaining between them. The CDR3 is CASSLTDTYGYTF. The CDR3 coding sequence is TGTGCCAGCAGCTTGACTGATACCTATGGCTACACCTTC.

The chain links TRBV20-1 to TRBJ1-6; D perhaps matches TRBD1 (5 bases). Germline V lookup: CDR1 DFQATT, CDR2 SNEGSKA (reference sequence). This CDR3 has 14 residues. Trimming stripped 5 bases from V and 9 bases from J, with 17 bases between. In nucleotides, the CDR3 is TGCAGTGCTGCCATGGACATGGGTTGTTCACCCCTCCACTTT. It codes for CSAAMDMGCSPLHF.

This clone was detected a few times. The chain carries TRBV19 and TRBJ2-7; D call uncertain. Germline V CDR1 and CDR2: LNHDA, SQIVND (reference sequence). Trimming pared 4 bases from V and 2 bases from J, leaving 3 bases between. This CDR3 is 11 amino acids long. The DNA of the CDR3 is TGTGCCAGTAGTAACGCCTACGAGCAGTACTTC. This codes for CASSNAYEQYF.

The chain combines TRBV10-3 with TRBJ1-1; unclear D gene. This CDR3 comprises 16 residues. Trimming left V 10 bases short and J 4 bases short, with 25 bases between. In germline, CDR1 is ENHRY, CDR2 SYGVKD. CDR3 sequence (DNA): TGTGCCAGCACTCAGCGGAGTGCCCTATGTGGCACTGAAGCTTTCTTT. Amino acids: CASTQRSALCGTEAFF.

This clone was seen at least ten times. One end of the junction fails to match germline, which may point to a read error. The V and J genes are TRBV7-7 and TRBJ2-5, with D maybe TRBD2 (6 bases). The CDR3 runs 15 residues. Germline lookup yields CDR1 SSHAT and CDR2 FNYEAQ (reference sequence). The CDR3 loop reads CASSFGGDFQETQYF. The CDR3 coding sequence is TGTGCTAGCAGCTTTGGAGGGGACTTTCAAGAGACCCAGTACTTC.

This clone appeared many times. CDR3 bases: TGTGCCAGCAGTTTATACGGTGGCTACACCTTC. This sequence encodes CASSLYGGYTF. The rearrangement links TRBV28 to TRBJ1-2; D gene unclear. The CDR3 length is 11 residues. V dropped 1 base and J dropped 7 bases, with 4 bases sitting between them. Per germline, CDR1 MDHEN and CDR2 SYDVKM.